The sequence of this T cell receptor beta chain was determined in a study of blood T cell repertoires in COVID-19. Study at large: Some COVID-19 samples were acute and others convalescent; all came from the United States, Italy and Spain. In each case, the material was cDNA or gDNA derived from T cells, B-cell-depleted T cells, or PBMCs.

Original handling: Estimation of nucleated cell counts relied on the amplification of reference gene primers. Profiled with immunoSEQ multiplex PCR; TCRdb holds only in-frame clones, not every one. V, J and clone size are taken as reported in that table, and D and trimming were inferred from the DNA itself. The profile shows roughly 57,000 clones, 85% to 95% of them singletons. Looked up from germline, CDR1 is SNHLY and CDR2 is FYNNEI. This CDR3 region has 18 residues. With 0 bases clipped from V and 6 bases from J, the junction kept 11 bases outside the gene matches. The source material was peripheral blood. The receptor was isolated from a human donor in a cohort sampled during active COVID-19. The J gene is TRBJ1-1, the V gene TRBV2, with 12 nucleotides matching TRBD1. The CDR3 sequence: CASSEAVARGDRGPEAFF. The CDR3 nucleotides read TGTGCCAGCAGTGAAGCGGTGGCCCGAGGGGACAGGGGGCCTGAAGCTTTCTTT.